The present T cell receptor (beta chain) was sequenced within a study of cytomegalovirus exposure and HLA in healthy donors. At the level of the study: Most donors, approximately 82% of more than 300 genotyped, fell in the Caucasian-associated ancestry cluster.

Germline V gene data show CDR1 as MNHEY and CDR2 as SMNVEV (reference sequence). CDR3 length equals 15 residues. V lost 3 bases, J lost 2 bases, and 13 bases lay in between. The PCR was carried out with 60 Vbeta primers and 13 Jbeta primers. The repertoire was sequenced with immunoSEQ multiplex PCR; TCRdb's copy has only in-frame clones and lacks some. The table has 150,000 to 170,000 clones, around three quarters seen once. The receptor was derived from a woman in her thirties or forties in good health and CMV-seronegative. The chain carries TRBV27 and TRBJ2-5, with D perhaps matching TRBD1 (6 bases). Source material: PBMCs. The CDR3 loop reads CASSFGQTAQETQYF. Here the CDR3 DNA reads TGTGCCAGCAGTTTCGGACAGACCGCGCAAGAGACCCAGTACTTC.